Listed below are T cell receptor beta chains from one sample, sequenced in a study of blood T cell repertoires in COVID-19. Profiled with immunoSEQ multiplex PCR; TCRdb holds only in-frame clones, not every one. The sample shows some 72,000 clones, more than 85% of them seen only once. Sequencing was performed on peripheral blood. The receptor set was obtained from a man aged 60 to 69 with acute or convalescent COVID-19. CDR3s include the opening cysteine and the closing phenylalanine or tryptophan. D genes are given only for firm matches. A row's size may be missing; if present it is once, few, many or a size class.

D: -
V: TRBV6-1
J: TRBJ2-6
size: -
CDR3: CASSESALRANVLTF
DNA: TGTGCCAGCAGTGAATCCGCGCTGAGGGCCAACGTCCTGACTTTC

D: TRBD1
V: TRBV2
J: TRBJ2-7
size: -
CDR3: CASRDRPYSYEQYF
DNA: TGTGCCAGCAGGGACAGGCCCTACTCCTACGAGCAGTACTTC

D: -
V: TRBV5-1
J: TRBJ2-1
size: -
CDR3: CASSFLSASSNEQFF
DNA: TGCGCCAGCAGCTTTTTATCGGCTAGTAGTAATGAGCAGTTCTTC

D: TRBD1
V: TRBV5-5
J: TRBJ1-1
size: once
CDR3: CASSWGQGNTEAFF
DNA: TGTGCCAGCAGCTGGGGACAGGGGAACACTGAAGCTTTCTTT

D: -
V: TRBV19
J: TRBJ1-2
size: -
CDR3: CASSTQQGLINYGYTF
DNA: TGTGCCAGTAGTACCCAACAGGGCCTGATAAACTATGGCTACACCTTC

D: -
V: TRBV14
J: TRBJ1-1
size: once
CDR3: CASSRQRNTEAFF
DNA: TGTGCCAGCAGCAGACAGAGGAACACTGAAGCTTTCTTT

D: TRBD1
V: TRBV7-3
J: TRBJ2-1
size: once
CDR3: CASSSGTGGLNEQFF
DNA: TGTGCCAGCAGCAGTGGGACAGGGGGGTTAAATGAGCAGTTCTTC

D: TRBD1
V: TRBV5-1
J: TRBJ1-2
size: -
CDR3: CASSWTGVNNGYTF
DNA: TGCGCCAGCAGCTGGACAGGGGTAAATAATGGCTACACCTTC

D: -
V: TRBV7-3
J: TRBJ1-1
size: -
CDR3: CASSSRANTEAFF
DNA: TGTGCCTCGTCATCCAGGGCGAACACTGAAGCTTTCTTT

D: -
V: TRBV7-8
J: TRBJ1-3
size: -
CDR3: CASSKEGRAAGTIYF
DNA: TGTGCCAGCAGCAAGGAGGGCAGGGCCGCGGGTACCATATATTTT

D: TRBD1
V: TRBV7-6
J: TRBJ1-3
size: -
CDR3: CASSLISGGDGNTIYF
DNA: TGTGCCAGCAGCTTAATTTCAGGGGGAGATGGAAACACCATATATTTT

D: TRBD1
V: TRBV9
J: TRBJ2-7
size: few
CDR3: CASSAYGEGARAYEQYF
DNA: TGTGCCAGCAGCGCCTATGGAGAGGGGGCAAGAGCCTACGAGCAGTACTTC

D: TRBD2
V: TRBV28
J: TRBJ2-1
size: few
CDR3: CASSFVGLAGAGGPNEQFF
DNA: TGTGCCAGCAGTTTCGTGGGCCTAGCGGGAGCGGGGGGCCCCAATGAGCAGTTCTTC

D: -
V: TRBV3-1/TRBV3-2
J: TRBJ2-5
size: -
CDR3: CASSQVLGSLQETQYF
DNA: TGTGCCAGCAGCCAAGTTTTGGGGAGCCTTCAGGAGACCCAGTACTTC

D: TRBD2
V: TRBV3-1/TRBV3-2
J: TRBJ2-3
size: -
CDR3: CASSPITSGGGHTQYF
DNA: TGTGCCAGCAGCCCCATAACTAGCGGGGGGGGTCATACGCAGTATTTT

D: -
V: TRBV5-1
J: TRBJ2-4
size: -
CDR3: CASSLAPLDRTNIQYF
DNA: TGCGCCAGCAGCTTGGCTCCCCTTGACAGGACGAACATTCAGTACTTC

D: -
V: TRBV21-1
J: TRBJ2-7
size: -
CDR3: CASSTDRGSAYEQYF
DNA: TGTGCCAGCAGCACTGACAGGGGGTCTGCGTACGAGCAGTACTTC

D: TRBD1
V: TRBV6-5
J: TRBJ1-1
size: -
CDR3: CASDRDRMNTEAFF
DNA: TGTGCCAGCGATAGGGACAGAATGAACACTGAAGCTTTCTTT

D: TRBD1
V: TRBV6-1
J: TRBJ1-4
size: -
CDR3: CASSDRTGGDEKLFF
DNA: TGTGCCAGCAGTGATAGGACAGGGGGCGATGAAAAACTGTTTTTT

D: TRBD1
V: TRBV10-3
J: TRBJ1-2
size: -
CDR3: CAIKMTGFNYGYTF
DNA: TGTGCCATCAAGATGACAGGGTTTAACTATGGCTACACCTTC

D: -
V: TRBV11-1
J: TRBJ1-2
size: -
CDR3: CASSLARGLSGYTF
DNA: TGTGCCAGCAGCTTAGCGCGAGGGTTAAGTGGCTACACCTTC

D: -
V: TRBV4-1
J: TRBJ2-5
size: -
CDR3: CASSRSTEETQYF
DNA: TGCGCCAGCAGCCGAAGCACCGAAGAGACCCAGTACTTC

D: -
V: TRBV5-1
J: TRBJ1-1
size: -
CDR3: CASRHGTGEAFF
DNA: TGCGCCAGCAGGCATGGGACTGGGGAAGCTTTCTTT

D: -
V: TRBV29-1
J: TRBJ1-2
size: -
CDR3: CSVWESYGYTF
DNA: TGCAGCGTTTGGGAGAGCTATGGCTACACCTTC

D: -
V: TRBV5-1
J: TRBJ2-7
size: -
CDR3: CASSLDTSFQEQYF
DNA: TGCGCCAGCAGCTTGGATACTAGTTTCCAGGAGCAGTACTTC

D: TRBD1
V: TRBV15
J: TRBJ1-6
size: -
CDR3: CATIDNRGPYNSPLHF
DNA: TGTGCCACCATCGATAACAGGGGCCCCTATAATTCACCCCTCCACTTT

D: -
V: TRBV21-1
J: TRBJ1-6
size: -
CDR3: CASSKQVANSPLHF
DNA: TGTGCCAGCAGCAAACAGGTGGCGAATTCACCCCTCCACTTT

D: -
V: TRBV2
J: TRBJ1-4
size: -
CDR3: CASSEQVGRIEKLFF
DNA: TGTGCCAGCAGTGAACAGGTAGGGAGGATTGAAAAACTGTTTTTT

D: -
V: TRBV6-5
J: TRBJ1-3
size: -
CDR3: CASSPLEGTIYF
DNA: TGTGCCAGCAGTCCCCTCGAGGGCACCATATATTTT

D: TRBD2
V: TRBV28
J: TRBJ2-1
size: once
CDR3: CASAAAGEKYNEQFF
DNA: TGTGCCAGCGCGGCCGCGGGGGAAAAGTACAATGAGCAGTTCTTC

D: -
V: TRBV5-1
J: TRBJ1-3
size: -
CDR3: CASSLDGGPLSGNTIYF
DNA: TGCGCCAGCAGCCTCGACGGGGGGCCCCTCTCTGGAAACACCATATATTTT

D: TRBD2
V: TRBV19
J: TRBJ2-1
size: -
CDR3: CASSISLAGPVPREQFF
DNA: TGTGCCAGTAGTATATCCTTAGCGGGGCCTGTCCCTAGGGAGCAGTTCTTC

D: TRBD2
V: TRBV5-1
J: TRBJ2-3
size: -
CDR3: CASSLDPGGRASTDTQYF
DNA: TGCGCCAGCAGCTTGGATCCCGGCGGGAGGGCTAGCACAGATACGCAGTATTTT

D: TRBD2
V: TRBV6-5
J: TRBJ2-5
size: -
CDR3: CASSYFSGGKETQYF
DNA: TGTGCCAGCAGTTACTTTAGCGGGGGAAAAGAGACCCAGTACTTC

D: -
V: TRBV29-1
J: TRBJ2-2
size: once
CDR3: CSVEEGGRRTGELFF
DNA: TGCAGCGTTGAAGAGGGGGGGCGCAGGACCGGGGAGCTGTTTTTT

D: TRBD2
V: TRBV18
J: TRBJ2-7
size: once
CDR3: CASSPPAGGYEQYF
DNA: TGTGCCAGCTCACCTCCGGCGGGAGGCTACGAGCAGTACTTC

D: -
V: TRBV6-4
J: TRBJ2-1
size: -
CDR3: CASSDTRHFYNEQFF
DNA: TGTGCCAGCAGTGACACTAGGCATTTTTACAATGAGCAGTTCTTC

D: TRBD1
V: TRBV11-2
J: TRBJ1-1
size: few
CDR3: CASSPRDRGRVQAFF
DNA: TGTGCCAGCAGCCCACGGGACAGGGGGCGGGTACAAGCTTTCTTT

D: -
V: TRBV30
J: TRBJ1-4
size: once
CDR3: CAWRRPRAVGEKLFF
DNA: TGTGCCTGGAGGCGGCCGAGGGCAGTGGGTGAAAAACTGTTTTTT

D: -
V: TRBV5-1
J: TRBJ2-1
size: -
CDR3: CASSPGVYYNEQFF
DNA: TGCGCCAGCAGCCCGGGGGTATATTACAATGAGCAGTTCTTC

D: TRBD2
V: TRBV18
J: TRBJ2-2
size: -
CDR3: CASSPRTSLTGELFF
DNA: TGTGCCAGCTCACCGAGGACTAGCCTCACCGGGGAGCTGTTTTTT

D: -
V: TRBV7-9
J: TRBJ1-2
size: -
CDR3: CASSLADTGGYGYTF
DNA: TGTGCCAGCAGCTTAGCCGACACGGGGGGCTATGGCTACACCTTC

D: -
V: TRBV12-3/TRBV12-4
J: TRBJ1-2
size: -
CDR3: CASIARTNYGYTF
DNA: TGTGCCAGCATCGCCAGAACTAACTATGGCTACACCTTC

D: -
V: TRBV28
J: TRBJ1-1
size: -
CDR3: CASRPVNTEAFF
DNA: TGTGCCAGCAGGCCAGTTAACACTGAAGCTTTCTTT

D: TRBD1
V: TRBV30
J: TRBJ1-6
size: -
CDR3: CAWRTGTGVSPLHF
DNA: TGTGCCTGGAGGACCGGGACAGGGGTTTCACCCCTCCACTTT

D: TRBD2
V: TRBV11-3
J: TRBJ2-3
size: -
CDR3: CASSSGLSYTQYF
DNA: TGTGCCAGCAGCTCGGGACTATCGTATACGCAGTATTTT

D: -
V: TRBV2
J: TRBJ2-7
size: -
CDR3: CASNRHFSGTYEQYF
DNA: TGTGCCAGCAATAGACACTTTTCGGGGACCTACGAGCAGTACTTC

D: TRBD2
V: TRBV19
J: TRBJ2-1
size: -
CDR3: CASSPRLAGDGYNEQFF
DNA: TGTGCCAGTAGTCCAAGACTAGCGGGAGACGGGTACAATGAGCAGTTCTTC